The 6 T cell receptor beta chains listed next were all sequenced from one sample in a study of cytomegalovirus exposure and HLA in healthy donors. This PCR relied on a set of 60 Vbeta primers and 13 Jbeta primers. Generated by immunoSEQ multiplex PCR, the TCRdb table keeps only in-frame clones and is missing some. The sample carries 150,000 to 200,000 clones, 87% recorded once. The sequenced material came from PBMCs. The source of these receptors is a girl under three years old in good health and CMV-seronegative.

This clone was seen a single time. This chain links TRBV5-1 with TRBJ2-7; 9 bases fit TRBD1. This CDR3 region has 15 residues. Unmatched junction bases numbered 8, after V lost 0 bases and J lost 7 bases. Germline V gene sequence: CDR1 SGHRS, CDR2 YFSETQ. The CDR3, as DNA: TGCGCCAGCAGCTTGGAAGGACAGGGGCCCGGGGAGCAGTACTTC. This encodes CASSLEGQGPGEQYF.

In DNA form, the CDR3 reads TGTGCCATCAGTGACCCTCCTACAGGGGATGGCTACACCTTC. Translation: CAISDPPTGDGYTF. The chain uses TRBV10-3 and TRBJ1-2; 7 nucleotides align to TRBD1. Germline V gene data show CDR1 as ENHRY and CDR2 as SYGVKD. The CDR3 extends over 14 amino acids. With V trimmed by 3 bases and J by 6 bases, 7 bases remained unmatched.

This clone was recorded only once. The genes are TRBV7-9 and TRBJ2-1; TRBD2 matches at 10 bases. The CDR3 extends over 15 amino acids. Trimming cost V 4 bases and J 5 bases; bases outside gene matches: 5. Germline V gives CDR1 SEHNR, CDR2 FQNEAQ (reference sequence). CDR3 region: CASSSLAGYHNEQFF. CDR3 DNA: TGTGCCAGCAGCTCACTAGCGGGGTATCACAATGAGCAGTTCTTC.

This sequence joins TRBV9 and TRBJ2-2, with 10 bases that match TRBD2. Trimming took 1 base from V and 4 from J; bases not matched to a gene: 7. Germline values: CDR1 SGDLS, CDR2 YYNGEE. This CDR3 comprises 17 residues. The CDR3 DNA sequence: TGTGCCAGCAGCGTAAAAATAGCGGGAGGACGCACCGGGGAGCTGTTTTTT. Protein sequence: CASSVKIAGGRTGELFF.

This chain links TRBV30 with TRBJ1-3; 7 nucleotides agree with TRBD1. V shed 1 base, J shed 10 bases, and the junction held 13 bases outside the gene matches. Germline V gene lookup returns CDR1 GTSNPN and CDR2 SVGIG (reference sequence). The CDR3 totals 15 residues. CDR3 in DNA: TGTGCCTGGAGTGGCCTGAGACAGGGTGGTACAACCATATATTTT. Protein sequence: CAWSGLRQGGTTIYF.

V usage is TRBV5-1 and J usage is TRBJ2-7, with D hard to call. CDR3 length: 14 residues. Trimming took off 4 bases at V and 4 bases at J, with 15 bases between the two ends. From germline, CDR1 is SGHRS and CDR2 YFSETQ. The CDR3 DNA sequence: TGCGCCAGCAGCGGTTTTGGGCCATTTTACGAGCAGTACTTC. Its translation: CASSGFGPFYEQYF. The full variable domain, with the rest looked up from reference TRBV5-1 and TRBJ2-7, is KAGVTQTPRYLIKTRGQQVTLSCSPISGHRSVSWYQQTPGQGLQFLFEYFSETQRNKGNFPGRFSGRQFSNSRSEMNVSTLELGDSALYLCASSGFGPFYEQYFGPGTRLTVT.